This TCR beta chain is drawn from a study of blood T cell repertoires in COVID-19. Study-level information: COVID-19 samples, acute and convalescent, were from the United States, Italy and Spain. From T cells, B-cell-depleted T cells, or PBMCs came the material, which was cDNA or gDNA.

Per the authors' pipeline: Estimation of nucleated cell counts was performed using reference gene primer amplification. Sequenced by immunoSEQ multiplex PCR; TCRdb stores in-frame clones only, minus some. The V and J calls and clone size were taken over from that table, and D and trimming were inferred from the DNA. The sample lists fewer than 120,000 clones, over 75% occurring once. This clone was seen a few times. The germline V gene encodes CDR1 MDHEN and CDR2 SYDVKM. V gave up 7 bases and J gave up 2 bases, with 15 bases separating them. The CDR3 has 15 amino acids. The origin of this receptor is a woman older than 75 with active or convalescent COVID-19. This chain connects TRBV28 to TRBJ1-5; possibly TRBD1 for D (6 bases). The sample consisted of peripheral blood. The CDR3 sequence is CASTSYRARNQPQHF. CDR3 DNA sequence: TGTGCCAGCACATCATACAGGGCCCGCAATCAGCCCCAGCATTTT.